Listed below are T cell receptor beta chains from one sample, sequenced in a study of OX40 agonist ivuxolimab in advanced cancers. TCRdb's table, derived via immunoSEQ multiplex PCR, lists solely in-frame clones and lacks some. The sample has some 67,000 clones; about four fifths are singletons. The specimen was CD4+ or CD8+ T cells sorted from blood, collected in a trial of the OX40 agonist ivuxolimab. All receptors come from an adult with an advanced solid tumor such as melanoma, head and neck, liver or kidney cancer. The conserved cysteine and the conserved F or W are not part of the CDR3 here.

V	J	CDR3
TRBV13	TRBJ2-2	ASSLGLGQGGNTGELF
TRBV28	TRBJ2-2	ASSCWSLRQGPQGCANTGELF
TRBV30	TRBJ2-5	AWSVRAETQY
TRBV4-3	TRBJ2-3	ASSQERAGTDTQY
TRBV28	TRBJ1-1	ASSYAGNTEAF
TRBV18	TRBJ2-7	ASSRLAGASEGEQY
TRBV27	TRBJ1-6	ASSLPRDGYNSPLH
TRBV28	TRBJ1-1	ASSSTGTAKNTEAF
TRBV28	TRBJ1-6	ASSLLERDLH
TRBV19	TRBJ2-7	ASRPGQRYEQY
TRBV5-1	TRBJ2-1	ASRDEGPYNEQF
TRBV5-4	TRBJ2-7	ASSQGLDPPLLEQY
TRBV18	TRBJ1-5	ASSQYSNQPQH
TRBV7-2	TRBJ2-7	ASSSTGTSGYEQY
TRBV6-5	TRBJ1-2	ASSSERYGYT
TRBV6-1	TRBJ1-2	AGGQGYMGYT
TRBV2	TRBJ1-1	ATGQQNTEAF
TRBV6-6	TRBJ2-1	ASSTGTGPNEQF
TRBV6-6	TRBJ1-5	ASRRDRVNQPQH
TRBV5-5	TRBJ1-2	ASRTRQRGYT
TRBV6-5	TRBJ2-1	ASSTRQGPRGF
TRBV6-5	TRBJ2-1	ASSYTSGLNEQF
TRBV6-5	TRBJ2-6	ASNDRRSGANVLT
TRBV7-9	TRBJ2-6	ASSLEGAGANVLT
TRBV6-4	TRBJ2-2	ASSDLGAGTGELF
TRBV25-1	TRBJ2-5	ASSELGTGEETQY
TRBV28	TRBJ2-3	ASSFQPYRGDTDTQY
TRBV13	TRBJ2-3	ASSSGQGTDTQY
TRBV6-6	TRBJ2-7	ASSYSSGSSYEQY
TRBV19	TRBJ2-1	ASSLREDDYNEQF
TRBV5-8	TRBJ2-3	ASSLGPVGDTQY
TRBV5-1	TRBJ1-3	ASSAFGTGRESGNTIY
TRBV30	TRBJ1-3	AWSRGGAGNTIY
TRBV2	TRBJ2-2	ASSMDRALTGELF
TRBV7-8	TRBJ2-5	ASSFRRAGGQETQY
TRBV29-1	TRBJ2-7	SVAAGPYEQY
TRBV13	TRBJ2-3	ASSLGGADTQY
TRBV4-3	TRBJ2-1	ASSQDPSGSWNEQF
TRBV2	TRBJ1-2	ASNGQANYGYT
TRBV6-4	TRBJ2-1	ASRKLAGQTEQF
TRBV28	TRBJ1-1	ASSLGGTGWYTEAF
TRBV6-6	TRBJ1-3	ASSYSAGTGNTIY
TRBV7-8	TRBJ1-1	ASSQGTGRGAF
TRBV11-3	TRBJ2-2	ASSFGGGRNTGELF
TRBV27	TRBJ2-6	ASSFVDRVPFSGANVLT
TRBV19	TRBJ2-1	ASRRTGTPSSYNEQF
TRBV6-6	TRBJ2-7	ASSYASGTYEQY
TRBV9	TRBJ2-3	ASSVAVGAGDTQY
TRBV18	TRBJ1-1	ASSRGSGFEAF